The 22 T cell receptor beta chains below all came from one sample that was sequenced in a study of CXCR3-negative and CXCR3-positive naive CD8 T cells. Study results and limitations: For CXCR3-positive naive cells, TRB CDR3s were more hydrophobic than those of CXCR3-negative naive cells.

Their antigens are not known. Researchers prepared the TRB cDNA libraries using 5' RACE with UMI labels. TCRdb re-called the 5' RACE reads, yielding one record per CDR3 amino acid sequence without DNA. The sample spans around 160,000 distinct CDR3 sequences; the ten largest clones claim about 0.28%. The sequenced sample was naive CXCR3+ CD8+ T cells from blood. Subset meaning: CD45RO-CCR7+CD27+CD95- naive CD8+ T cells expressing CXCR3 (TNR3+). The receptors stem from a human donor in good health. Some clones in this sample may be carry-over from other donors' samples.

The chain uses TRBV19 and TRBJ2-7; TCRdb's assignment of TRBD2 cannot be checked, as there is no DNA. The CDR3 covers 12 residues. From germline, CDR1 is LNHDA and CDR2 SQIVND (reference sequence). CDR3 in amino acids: CASSIGTLEQYF.

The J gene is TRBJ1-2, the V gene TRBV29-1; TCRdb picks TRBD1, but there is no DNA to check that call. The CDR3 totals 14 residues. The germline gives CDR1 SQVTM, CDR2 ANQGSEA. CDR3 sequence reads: CSVAGTGLNYGYTF.

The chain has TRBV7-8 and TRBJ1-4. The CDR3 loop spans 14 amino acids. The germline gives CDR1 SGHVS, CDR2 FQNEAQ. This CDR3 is CASSPSIINEKLFF.

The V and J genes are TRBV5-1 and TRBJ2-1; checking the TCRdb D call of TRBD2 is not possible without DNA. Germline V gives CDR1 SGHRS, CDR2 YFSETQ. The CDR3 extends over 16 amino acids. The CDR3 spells CASSLREGGAYNEQFF.

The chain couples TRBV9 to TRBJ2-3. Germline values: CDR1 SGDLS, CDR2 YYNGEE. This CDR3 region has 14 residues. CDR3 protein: CASSATTEADTQYF.

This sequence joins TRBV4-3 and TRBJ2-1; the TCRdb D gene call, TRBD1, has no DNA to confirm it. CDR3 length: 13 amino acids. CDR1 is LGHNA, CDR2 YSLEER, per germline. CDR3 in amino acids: CASSQDGGGEQFF.

This chain's CDR3 is CSVESLTQTEAFF. The gene calls are TRBV29-1 and TRBJ1-1. Germline-derived CDR1 and CDR2 are SQVTM and ANQGSEA. CDR3 size: 13 residues.

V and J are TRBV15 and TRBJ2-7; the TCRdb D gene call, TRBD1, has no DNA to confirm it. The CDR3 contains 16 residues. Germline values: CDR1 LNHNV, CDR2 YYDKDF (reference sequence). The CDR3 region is CATSRDHGTGAYEQYF.

The CDR3 loop is CATSRGAAESFYEQYF. The rearrangement links TRBV15 to TRBJ2-7. Looked up from germline, CDR1 is LNHNV and CDR2 is YYDKDF (reference sequence). The CDR3 contains 16 residues.

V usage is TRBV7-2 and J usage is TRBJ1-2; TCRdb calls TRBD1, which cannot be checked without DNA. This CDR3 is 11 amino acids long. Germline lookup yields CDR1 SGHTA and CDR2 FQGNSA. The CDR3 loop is CASERGPGYTF.

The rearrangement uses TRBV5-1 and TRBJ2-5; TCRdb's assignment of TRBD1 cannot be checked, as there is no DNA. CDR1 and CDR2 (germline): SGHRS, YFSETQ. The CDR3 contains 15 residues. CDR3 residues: CASSKRGDREETQYF.

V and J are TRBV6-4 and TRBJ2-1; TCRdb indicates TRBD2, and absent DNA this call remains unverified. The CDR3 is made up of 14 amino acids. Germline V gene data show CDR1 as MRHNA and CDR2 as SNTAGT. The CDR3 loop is CASSQSGSYNEQFF.

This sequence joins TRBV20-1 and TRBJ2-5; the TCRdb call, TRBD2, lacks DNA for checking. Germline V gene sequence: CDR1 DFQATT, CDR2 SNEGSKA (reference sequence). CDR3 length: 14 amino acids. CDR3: CSAPPASGRKTQYF.

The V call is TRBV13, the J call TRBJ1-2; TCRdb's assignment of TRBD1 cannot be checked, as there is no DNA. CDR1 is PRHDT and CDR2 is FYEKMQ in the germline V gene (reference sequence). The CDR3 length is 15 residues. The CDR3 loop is CASSGSDRGLSGYTF.

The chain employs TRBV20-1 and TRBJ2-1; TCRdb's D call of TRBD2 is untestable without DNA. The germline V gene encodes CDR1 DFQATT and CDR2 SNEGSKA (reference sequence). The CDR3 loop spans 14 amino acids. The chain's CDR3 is CSARGSGKINEQFF.

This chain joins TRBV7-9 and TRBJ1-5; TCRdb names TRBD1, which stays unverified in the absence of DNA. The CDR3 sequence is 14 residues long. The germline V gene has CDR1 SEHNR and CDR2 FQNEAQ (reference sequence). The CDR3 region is CASSFEGSVQPQHF.

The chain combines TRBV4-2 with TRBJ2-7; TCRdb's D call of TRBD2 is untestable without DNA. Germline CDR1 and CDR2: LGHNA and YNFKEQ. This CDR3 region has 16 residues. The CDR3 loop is CASSQSGLAGGYEQYF.

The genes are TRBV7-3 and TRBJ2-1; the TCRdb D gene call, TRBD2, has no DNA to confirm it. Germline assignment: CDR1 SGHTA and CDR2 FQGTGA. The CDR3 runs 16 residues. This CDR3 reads CASSLTGGGAYNEQFF.

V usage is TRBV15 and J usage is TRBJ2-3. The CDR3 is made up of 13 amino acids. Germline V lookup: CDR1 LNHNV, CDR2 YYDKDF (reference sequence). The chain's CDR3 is CATSPQGADTQYF.

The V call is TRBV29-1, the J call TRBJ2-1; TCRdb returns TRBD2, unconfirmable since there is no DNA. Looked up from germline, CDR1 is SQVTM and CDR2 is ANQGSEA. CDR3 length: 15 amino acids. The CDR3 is CSVGVLQGPYNEQFF.

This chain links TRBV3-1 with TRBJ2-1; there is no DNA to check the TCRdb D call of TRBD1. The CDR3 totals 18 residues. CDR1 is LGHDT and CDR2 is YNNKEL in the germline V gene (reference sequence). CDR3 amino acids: CASSQEEFERTGPGEQFF.

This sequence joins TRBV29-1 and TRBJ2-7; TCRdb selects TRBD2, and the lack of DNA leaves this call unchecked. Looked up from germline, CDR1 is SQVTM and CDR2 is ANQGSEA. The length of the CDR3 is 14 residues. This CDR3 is CSVKTSGSDYEQYF.